The present TCR beta chain was sequenced within a study of identical twins. This clonotype came up many times. V lost 0 bases and J lost 5, with 19 bases in between. CDR1 is DFQATT, CDR2 SNEGSKA, per germline (reference sequence). CDR3 length: 16 amino acids. TCRdb processed the 5' RACE reads anew with MiXCR; each CDR3 protein has one entry. The table lists about 290,000 distinct CDR3 sequences, just under 9.5% of them singletons. The same sample was also used in a study of yellow fever vaccine responses in identical twins.

The chain recombines TRBV20-1 with TRBJ2-5, with D possibly being TRBD2 (6 bases). This sequence was found in a young woman in good health. Sequencing was performed on CD8+ T cells sorted from blood. The CDR3 sequence: CSARDNGTPRGETQYF. The CDR3 DNA follows: TGCAGTGCTAGAGATAACGGGACTCCACGTGGGGAGACCCAGTACTTC.